Listed below are T cell receptor beta chains from one sample, sequenced in a study of T-cell reconstitution after alpha-beta-depleted transplantation in children. Each CDR3 protein gets one entry after TCRdb re-called the PCR reads with MiXCR. The data show roughly 500,000 distinct CDR3 sequences, around 17% seen once. The sequencing used PBMCs from the stem cell graft donor, collected from the stem cell graft. Receptors originate from a human donor who donated a stem cell graft to a child with acute lymphoblastic leukemia. The CDR3 runs from the conserved cysteine through the conserved F or W. Each record gives: J gene, clone size, V gene, D gene, CDR3 DNA, CDR3 protein. A D gene is named only where the DNA matches it firmly. Not every row has a clone size; where given, it reads once, few, many or a size class.

J: TRBJ1-2
size: few
V: TRBV2
D: -
DNA: TGTGCCAGCAGGCCACAGGCTTCCGACGGCTACACCTTC
CDR3: CASRPQASDGYTF

J: TRBJ2-1
size: -
V: TRBV4-1
D: TRBD2
DNA: TGCGCCAGCAGCCTCCCAGGGGGCCTAGCGGGAGGGCCTACGCGCTCCTACAATGAGCAGTTCTTC
CDR3: CASSLPGGLAGGPTRSYNEQFF

J: TRBJ1-2
size: few
V: TRBV10-3
D: TRBD1
DNA: TGTGCCACCAGCGCCGGGACAGGGGTCTATGGCTACACCTTC
CDR3: CATSAGTGVYGYTF

J: TRBJ2-3
size: -
V: TRBV10-3
D: TRBD1
DNA: TGTGCCATCAGTGAGCAGGGGGCGCGGACAGATACGCAGTATTTT
CDR3: CAISEQGARTDTQYF

J: TRBJ1-1
size: -
V: TRBV19
D: -
DNA: TGTGCCAGTAGTGCGGGACAAGACAAAGCTTTCTTT
CDR3: CASSAGQDKAFF

J: TRBJ2-3
size: -
V: TRBV9
D: -
DNA: TGTGCCAGCAGCGTAGGTGATGGGCAAGTAACGCAGTATTTT
CDR3: CASSVGDGQVTQYF

J: TRBJ2-7
size: -
V: TRBV6-5
D: -
DNA: TGTGCCACGGGCAGTGGCTCCTACGAGCAGTACTTC
CDR3: CATGSGSYEQYF

J: TRBJ2-3
size: few
V: TRBV3-1
D: TRBD1
DNA: TGTGCCAGCAGCTCCGGACAGGGAGATGGAGATACGCAGTATTTT
CDR3: CASSSGQGDGDTQYF

J: TRBJ1-2
size: -
V: TRBV12-3/TRBV12-4
D: -
DNA: TGTGCCAGCAGTTTATACCGTAACTATGGCTACACCTTC
CDR3: CASSLYRNYGYTF

J: TRBJ2-2
size: few
V: TRBV7-9
D: -
DNA: TGTGCCAGCAGCGTACAGGGTGCGAACACCGGGGAGCTGTTTTTT
CDR3: CASSVQGANTGELFF

J: TRBJ2-7
size: few
V: TRBV3-1
D: -
DNA: TGTGCCAGCAGCCTAGCGCTAAATCCCTACGAGCAGTACTTC
CDR3: CASSLALNPYEQYF

J: TRBJ1-4
size: few
V: TRBV3-1
D: TRBD1
DNA: TGTGCCAGCAGCCAGGGCCCCTACAGGGGGTCTGGAGAAAAACTGTTTTTT
CDR3: CASSQGPYRGSGEKLFF

J: TRBJ2-7
size: -
V: TRBV29-1
D: -
DNA: TGCAGCGCCGTCCATTACGAGCAGTACTTC
CDR3: CSAVHYEQYF

J: TRBJ2-7
size: -
V: TRBV29-1
D: -
DNA: TGCAGCGTTGAAGCGGGATTGGGGCTAAAGAACGAGCAGTACTTC
CDR3: CSVEAGLGLKNEQYF

J: TRBJ2-5
size: many
V: TRBV20-1
D: -
DNA: TGCAGTGCTAGCAGGCTAAGAGAGACCCAGTACTTC
CDR3: CSASRLRETQYF

J: TRBJ1-1
size: -
V: TRBV5-1
D: TRBD1
DNA: TGCGCCAGCAGCCGCCGGACAGGGGGCCGGAACACTGAAGCTTTCTTT
CDR3: CASSRRTGGRNTEAFF

J: TRBJ2-7
size: -
V: TRBV4-2
D: TRBD2
DNA: TGTGCCAGCAGCCAAACCCCCAGGCGGGAGGGGGGCTACGAGCAGTACTTC
CDR3: CASSQTPRREGGYEQYF

J: TRBJ2-7
size: few
V: TRBV14
D: TRBD2
DNA: TGTGCCAGCAGCCCCTGGGGGGGCTACGAGCAGTACTTC
CDR3: CASSPWGGYEQYF

J: TRBJ1-4
size: few
V: TRBV3-1
D: -
DNA: TGTGCCAGCAGCCAGTCAGGGGATTTGGATGAAAAACTGTTTTTT
CDR3: CASSQSGDLDEKLFF

J: TRBJ1-2
size: few
V: TRBV29-1
D: -
DNA: TGCAGCGTTGTCCCCGTTGGGTATGGCTACACCTTC
CDR3: CSVVPVGYGYTF

J: TRBJ2-6
size: few
V: TRBV18
D: TRBD1
DNA: TGTGCCAGCTCACCTAGGGACAGGGCCGCAACAGGGGCCAACGTCCTGACTTTC
CDR3: CASSPRDRAATGANVLTF

J: TRBJ2-3
size: -
V: TRBV5-1
D: TRBD1
DNA: TGCGCCAGCAGCCGATTACAGGGGCCCTACACAGATACGCAGTATTTT
CDR3: CASSRLQGPYTDTQYF

J: TRBJ2-1
size: few
V: TRBV18
D: TRBD1
DNA: TGTGCCAGCTCACCGGGACAGCAGTACGGTGAGCAGTTCTTC
CDR3: CASSPGQQYGEQFF

J: TRBJ2-1
size: -
V: TRBV4-1
D: TRBD2
DNA: TGCGCCAGCAGCCAAGGATCCGGGACTAGCGGTAACAATGAGCAGTTCTTC
CDR3: CASSQGSGTSGNNEQFF

J: TRBJ1-2
size: few
V: TRBV25-1
D: TRBD1
DNA: TGTGCCAGCAGCCCGGGGACAGGGGTATACACCTTC
CDR3: CASSPGTGVYTF

J: TRBJ2-7
size: many
V: TRBV12-3/TRBV12-4
D: TRBD1
DNA: TGTGCCAGCAGTTTTGGATCAGCGGGGACAGGGAGGCACGAGCAGTACTTC
CDR3: CASSFGSAGTGRHEQYF

J: TRBJ2-7
size: -
V: TRBV12-3/TRBV12-4
D: TRBD1
DNA: TGTGCCAGCAGTTTAATGCAGGGGGCTCACGAGCAGTACTTC
CDR3: CASSLMQGAHEQYF

J: TRBJ1-4
size: -
V: TRBV5-1
D: -
DNA: TGCGCCAGCAGCTTGGCTTCAGGCTTGTATGAAAAACTGTTTTTT
CDR3: CASSLASGLYEKLFF

J: TRBJ2-1
size: once
V: TRBV19
D: -
DNA: TGTGCCAGTACCCTGACCCCGGGGATAAGACCGTGCAATGAGCAGTTCTTC
CDR3: CASTLTPGIRPCNEQFF

J: TRBJ2-7
size: few
V: TRBV5-1
D: TRBD2
DNA: TGCGCCAGCAGCTTGGAAAGAGCGGGAGTGGCCACATGGGAGCAGTACTTC
CDR3: CASSLERAGVATWEQYF

J: TRBJ2-5
size: few
V: TRBV27
D: TRBD1
DNA: TGTGCCAGCAGTCTCCGAACAGGACAGGGCCAAGAGACCCAGTACTTC
CDR3: CASSLRTGQGQETQYF

J: TRBJ2-2
size: few
V: TRBV7-2
D: -
DNA: TGTGCCAGCAGCTCAGAGAACACCGGGGAGCTGTTTTTT
CDR3: CASSSENTGELFF